Shown below are 13 T cell receptor beta chains from a single sample sequenced in a study of blood T cell repertoires in COVID-19. The method was immunoSEQ multiplex PCR; TCRdb's version includes in-frame clones alone and lacks a portion of them. The table records a few hundred thousand clones, approximately 89% of them present only once. The sample taken for sequencing was peripheral blood. The receptors derive from a woman aged 60-70 years with acute or convalescent COVID-19.

V and J are TRBV24-1 and TRBJ2-1, with no clear D. V was shortened by 5 bases and J by 7 bases, with 11 bases between the two germline ends. CDR3 length: 13 residues. The germline gives CDR1 KGHDR, CDR2 SFDVKD. CDR3 DNA sequence: TGTGCCACCAGTGGGGCCGGTGGGAATGAGCAGTTCTTC. Protein: CATSGAGGNEQFF.

This clone has a single count. The V and J genes are TRBV27 and TRBJ1-3, with TRBD1 as a possible D gene (5 bases). This CDR3 has 14 amino acids. CDR1 is MNHEY and CDR2 is SMNVEV in the germline V gene (reference sequence). The V gene lost 3 bases and the J gene lost 2 bases, with 8 bases spanning the gap. The CDR3 spells CASSLGGAGNTIYF. Written as DNA, the CDR3 is TGTGCCAGCAGTTTGGGAGGGGCTGGAAACACCATATATTTT.

The chain combines TRBV9 with TRBJ2-2; 10 nucleotides align to TRBD1. V shed 0 bases and J 9 bases; nucleotides not matched to a gene: 5. Germline CDR1 reads SGDLS; CDR2 reads YYNGEE. CDR3 length: 15 residues. The CDR3 sequence: CASSVGRQGARELFF. In DNA form, the CDR3 reads TGTGCCAGCAGCGTAGGACGACAGGGGGCGCGGGAGCTGTTTTTT.

The chain couples TRBV28 to TRBJ2-7; TRBD2 matches 10 bases. There are 13 residues in the CDR3. Germline loops: CDR1 MDHEN, CDR2 SYDVKM. With 5 bases clipped from V and 6 bases from J, the junction kept 4 bases outside the gene matches. The CDR3 sequence: CASSAGTSVEQYF. In nucleotides, the CDR3 is TGTGCCAGCAGTGCCGGGACTAGCGTCGAGCAGTACTTC.

The chain employs TRBV27 and TRBJ1-6; the D is unclear. This CDR3 is built from 14 residues. V was cut by 0 bases and J by 10 bases, with 10 bases left in between. The V gene's germline CDR1 is MNHEY and CDR2 SMNVEV (reference sequence). CDR3: CASSLSGGLSPLHF. In DNA form, the CDR3 reads TGTGCCAGCAGTTTATCGGGCGGGCTATCACCCCTCCACTTT.

The chain has TRBV3-1 (or the pseudogene TRBV3-2) and TRBJ2-7; 7 bases are a match to TRBD1. The CDR3 sequence is 15 residues long. V was pared by 1 base and J by 4 bases, with 7 bases of the junction left unmatched. Looked up from germline, CDR1 is LGHDT and CDR2 is YNNKEL (reference sequence). CDR3 in DNA: TGTGCCAGCAGCCAAGCTCGAAGGGGGCATTACGAGCAGTACTTC. This translates into CASSQARRGHYEQYF.

The rearrangement joins TRBV15 to TRBJ2-1; D is undetermined. The V and J ends lost 1 base and 0 bases respectively, with 25 bases between them. This CDR3 spans 21 amino acids. Germline CDR1 and CDR2: LNHNV and YYDKDF (reference sequence). The CDR3 DNA reads as TGTGCCACCAGCAGAGTCCAACGGAGATTTTGGCCGCCGAGCTCCTACAATGAGCAGTTCTTC. This gives the protein CATSRVQRRFWPPSSYNEQFF. Filled out from reference TRBV15 and TRBJ2-1, the complete variable domain reads DAMVIQNPRYQVTQFGKPVTLSCSQTLNHNVMYWYQQKSSQAPKLLFHYYDKDFNNEADTPDNFQSRRPNTSFCFLDIRSPGLGDTAMYLCATSRVQRRFWPPSSYNEQFFGPGTRLTVL.

CDR3 loop: CASRDGTGGTGELFF. In DNA form, the CDR3 reads TGTGCCAGCAGGGACGGGACAGGGGGAACCGGGGAGCTGTTTTTT. The chain recombines TRBV2 with TRBJ2-2; 11 bases are a match to TRBD1. CDR1 SNHLY and CDR2 FYNNEI come from the germline V gene. This CDR3 spans 15 amino acids. V was clipped by 6 bases and J by 5 bases; unmatched bases: 5.

This rearrangement joins TRBV18 to TRBJ2-3; 9 nucleotides agree with TRBD2. The CDR3 runs 16 residues. The trim removed 2 bases at V and 2 bases at J, leaving 5 bases unmatched. CDR1 and CDR2 (germline): KGHSH, LQKENI. The CDR3 coding sequence is TGTGCCAGCTCACCATCCCCTAGCGGGAACACAGATACGCAGTATTTT. Its translation is CASSPSPSGNTDTQYF. Combining the CDR3 with reference TRBV18 and TRBJ2-3 gives the whole variable domain NAGVMQNPRHLVRRRGQEARLRCSPMKGHSHVYWYRQLPEEGLKFMVYLQKENIIDESGMPKERFSAEFPKEGPSILRIQQVVRGDSAAYFCASSPSPSGNTDTQYFGPGTRLTVL.

The chain joins TRBV5-4 to TRBJ2-2; possible D gene TRBD1, 5 bases. The CDR3 loop spans 15 amino acids. The V end lost 0 bases, the J end lost 6 bases, and 12 bases lay between the germline ends. Germline CDR1 reads SGHNT; CDR2 reads YYREEE (reference sequence). Here the CDR3 DNA reads TGTGCCAGCAGCTTGGGGGGCCTCCGTTCCGGGGAGCTGTTTTTT. Its translation: CASSLGGLRSGELFF.

The chain has TRBV27 and TRBJ2-2; 9 positions match TRBD2. V shed 0 bases, J shed 6 bases, and the junction held 2 bases outside the gene matches. CDR3 size: 15 residues. Germline-derived CDR1 and CDR2 are MNHEY and SMNVEV (reference sequence). The CDR3 is CASSLSSGRPGELFF. CDR3 DNA sequence: TGTGCCAGCAGTTTATCTAGCGGGAGACCCGGGGAGCTGTTTTTT.

This chain's CDR3 is CASSPAATGNTEAFF. DNA of the CDR3: TGTGCCAGCAGTCCCGCCGCGACGGGGAACACTGAAGCTTTCTTT. This chain joins TRBV3-1 (or the pseudogene TRBV3-2) and TRBJ1-1; D call uncertain. Germline CDR1 LGHDT, CDR2 YNNKEL (reference sequence). This CDR3 is built from 15 residues. Trimming stripped 6 bases from V and 1 base from J, with 15 bases between.

The sample holds one count of this clone. J is TRBJ1-6 and V is TRBV9; 7 bases are a match to TRBD1. The junction had 6 bases not matched to a gene; V was cut back by 2 bases and J by 7 bases. Germline values: CDR1 SGDLS, CDR2 YYNGEE. This CDR3 is built from 15 residues. The CDR3 coding sequence is TGTGCCAGCAGCGTTAGTCTGGGACAGAATTCACCCCTCCACTTT. Encoded protein: CASSVSLGQNSPLHF.